Listed below are T cell receptor beta chains from one sample, sequenced in a study of graft-versus-host responses after intestinal transplantation. These receptors' antigens are unknown. Sequencing was performed with immunoSEQ multiplex PCR; in TCRdb, only in-frame clones are kept and a portion is missing. The table has more than 75,000 clones, around 93% seen once; the top ten hold about 0.34%. Material: unstimulated CD4+ T cells sorted from spleen or lymph node cells, obtained before transplant. Receptors originate from a human donor who was the organ donor for an intestinal transplant. The CDR3 runs from the conserved cysteine through the conserved F or W. Each record gives: CDR3 protein, V gene, CDR3 length, clone size. Only part of the rows carry a size: once, few, many, or a class if the clone is expanded.

CASSSLGERGDNEQFF | TRBV28 | 16 | .
CASSSTRADTQYF | TRBV27 | 13 | .
CASSLFASGRNLYEQYF | TRBV28 | 17 | .
CASSSTGKPSGANVLTF | TRBV11-3 | 17 | .
CASSHGQGDGYTF | TRBV4-2 | 13 | .
CASSFLGPRASETQYF | TRBV7-9 | 16 | .
CASSLGGLNEQFF | TRBV11-3 | 13 | .
CAWSVGRQGSTDTQYF | TRBV30 | 16 | .
CASSKSLPHHTEAFF | TRBV21-1 | 15 | .
CASSPRDRVWGGYTF | TRBV28 | 15 | .
CAINPGGTYEQYF | TRBV10-3 | 13 | .
CAISTGNGANVLTF | TRBV10-3 | 14 | .
CASNSGIWETQYF | TRBV6-1 | 13 | .
CAIPRGGLAQDTQYF | TRBV2 | 15 | .
CASGFGGLAGYYEQYF | TRBV12-5 | 16 | .
CSVSLFVGEAFF | TRBV29-1 | 12 | few
CASAAGGRETQYF | TRBV6-1 | 13 | .